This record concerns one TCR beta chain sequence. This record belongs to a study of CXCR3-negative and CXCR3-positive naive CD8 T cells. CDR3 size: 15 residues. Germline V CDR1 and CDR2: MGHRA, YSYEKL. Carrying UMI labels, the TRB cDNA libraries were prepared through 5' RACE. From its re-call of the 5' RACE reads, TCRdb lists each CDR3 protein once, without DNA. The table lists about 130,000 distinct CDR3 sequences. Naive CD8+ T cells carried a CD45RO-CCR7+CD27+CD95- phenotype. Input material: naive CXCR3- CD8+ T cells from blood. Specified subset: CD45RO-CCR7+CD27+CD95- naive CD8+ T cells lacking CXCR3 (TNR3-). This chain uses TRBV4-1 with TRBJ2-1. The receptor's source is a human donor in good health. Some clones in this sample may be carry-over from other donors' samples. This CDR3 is CASSQVPDPYNEQFF.